Each of the 13 T cell receptor beta chains below was sequenced from the same sample in a study of molecular identifiers for immune sequencing clone quantification. One entry per CDR3 protein, called by TCRdb with MiXCR from the PCR reads. The repertoire holds about 630,000 distinct CDR3 sequences, with about 25% as singletons. The material sequenced was naive CD8+ T cells from blood, with Jurkat cell RNA spiked in. Subset indicated: FACS-sorted CD8+CD4-CCR7+CD45RA+ naive T cells. The receptors shown here come from a human donor in good health. Some libraries in this study had Jurkat cell RNA spiked in.

On this clonotype: A much larger clonotype is one base distant, so this may be a read error. The chain links TRBV18 to TRBJ2-4, with D possibly TRBD1 on 6 matching bases. The V gene's germline CDR1 is KGHSH and CDR2 LQKENI. This CDR3 is 13 amino acids long. CDR3 DNA: TGTGCCAGCTCACTGGACAGTCAAAACATTCATTACTTC. Amino acids: CASSLDSQNIHYF. The full variable domain, rest sourced from reference TRBV18 and TRBJ2-4, is NAGVMQNPRHLVRRRGQEARLRCSPMKGHSHVYWYRQLPEEGLKFMVYLQKENIIDESGMPKERFSAEFPKEGPSILRIQQVVRGDSAAYFCASSLDSQNIHYFGAGTRLSVL.

This clonotype was seen ten or more times. This chain connects TRBV7-6 to TRBJ2-7, with TRBD2 matching over 10 bases. Germline CDR1 SGHVS, CDR2 FNYEAQ. The V segment lost 0 bases and the J segment 4 bases; nucleotides outside the gene matches: 9. This CDR3 is 17 amino acids long. The CDR3 loop is CASSLAISGGARYEQYF. In DNA form, the CDR3 reads TGTGCCAGCAGCTTAGCGATCAGCGGGGGGGCGCGGTACGAGCAGTACTTC.

V usage is TRBV27 and J usage is TRBJ2-7; 11 bases are a match to TRBD2. The V gene end was trimmed by 4 bases and the J gene end by 6 bases; junction bases not matched to a gene: 11. The CDR3 covers 16 residues. CDR1 MNHEY and CDR2 SMNVEV come from the germline V gene (reference sequence). CDR3 sequence (DNA): TGTGCCAGCAGTTATGCCCTAGCGGGAGGTCCAGGCGAGCAGTACTTC. It encodes CASSYALAGGPGEQYF.

Concerning this clonotype: With a much larger clone just one base away, this may be a read error. This chain connects TRBV20-1 to TRBJ2-7; no reliable D call. Germline loops: CDR1 DFQATT, CDR2 SNEGSKA (reference sequence). The CDR3 has 14 residues. Trimming left V 5 bases short and J 2 bases short, with 16 bases between. The CDR3 here is CSASRLTPPYEQYF. As DNA, the CDR3 is TGCAGTGCTTCGCGATTAACACCCCCCTACGAGCAGTACTTC.

Details on this clonotype: A much more abundant neighbour one base away suggests this may be a read error. The rearrangement uses TRBV20-1 and TRBJ2-7; the D is unclear. CDR3 size: 12 residues. The germline V gene has CDR1 DFQATT and CDR2 SNEGSKA (reference sequence). CDR3 region: CSARELKYEQCF. CDR3 nucleotide sequence: TGCAGTGCTAGAGAACTTAAGTACGAGCAGTGCTTC.

This chain uses TRBV3-1 with TRBJ2-3, with TRBD2 matching over 8 bases. V dropped 2 bases and J dropped 1; count of bases not matched to a gene: 5. The CDR3 length is 16 residues. In germline, CDR1 is LGHDT, CDR2 YNNKEL (reference sequence). The CDR3 DNA is TGTGCCAGCAGCCAACCAGCGGGGGAGGGCACAGATACGCAGTATTTT. This codes for CASSQPAGEGTDTQYF.

With respect to this clonotype: The germline gene is not matched at one end of the junction; a read error may be the cause. This rearrangement joins TRBV27 to TRBJ2-1, with D unresolved. Germline V CDR1 and CDR2: MNHEY, SMNVEV (reference sequence). The CDR3 covers 13 residues. CDR3 nucleotide sequence: TGTGCCAGCAGTTTTAACAGCTACAATAAGCAGTTCTTC. It specifies CASSFNSYNKQFF.

Points on this clonotype: Germline is not matched at one junction end, which may reflect a read error. J is TRBJ2-7 and V is TRBV4-3, with 7 bases lining up with TRBD1. The CDR3 runs 15 residues. Looked up from germline, CDR1 is LGHNA and CDR2 is YSLEER. The CDR3 DNA follows: TGCACCAGCAGCCAAGACCGAGGGGGCAACTACGAGCAGTACTTC. Its translation: CTSSQDRGGNYEQYF.

This clonotype was seen at least ten times. The rearrangement uses TRBV7-9 and TRBJ2-5; D may be TRBD1 or TRBD2 (5 bases each). CDR3 length: 15 residues. Trimming took off 6 bases at V and 0 bases at J, with 14 bases between the two ends. The germline gives CDR1 SEHNR, CDR2 FQNEAQ (reference sequence). DNA for the CDR3: TGTGCCAGCAGTCCTTCCGGGGCGGACCAAGAGACCCAGTACTTC. Its protein is CASSPSGADQETQYF.

V usage is TRBV5-6 and J usage is TRBJ1-1, with D hard to call. V was clipped by 4 bases and J by 11 bases, with 18 bases between them. Germline V lookup: CDR1 SGHDT, CDR2 YYEEEE. The CDR3 length is 13 residues. The CDR3 protein is CASSRTGGLRAFF. The CDR3 DNA reads as TGTGCCAGCAGCCGTACCGGAGGGTTAAGGGCTTTCTTT.

The chain recombines TRBV12-3 or TRBV12-4 with TRBJ2-7; TRBD1 matches 11 bases. The CDR3 length is 15 residues. The junction had 8 bases not matched to a gene; V was cut back by 6 bases and J by 4 bases. The CDR3 loop is CASRWSGQGGYEQYF. CDR3 nucleotide sequence: TGTGCCAGCAGGTGGTCGGGACAGGGGGGATACGAGCAGTACTTC.

This clonotype was counted ten times or more. V usage is TRBV7-2 and J usage is TRBJ2-1; D uncertain. Germline CDR1 reads SGHTA; CDR2 reads FQGNSA. This CDR3 has 16 amino acids. V lost 1 base to trimming and J lost 0 bases, with 10 bases between them. CDR3 coding DNA: TGTGCCAGCAGCTTAGACAGTCGCCACTCCTACAATGAGCAGTTCTTC. Its translation is CASSLDSRHSYNEQFF.

As to this clonotype: At one of its ends the junction is not consistent with the germline gene, which may arise from a read error. The J gene is TRBJ2-1, the V gene TRBV7-9; 12 positions agree with TRBD2. Germline V gene sequence: CDR1 SEHNR, CDR2 FQNEAQ (reference sequence). This CDR3 is built from 17 residues. This CDR3 reads CASSLTKTSGRYSEQFF. CDR3 DNA sequence: TGTGCCAGCAGCTTGACAAAAACTAGCGGGAGGTACAGTGAGCAGTTCTTC.